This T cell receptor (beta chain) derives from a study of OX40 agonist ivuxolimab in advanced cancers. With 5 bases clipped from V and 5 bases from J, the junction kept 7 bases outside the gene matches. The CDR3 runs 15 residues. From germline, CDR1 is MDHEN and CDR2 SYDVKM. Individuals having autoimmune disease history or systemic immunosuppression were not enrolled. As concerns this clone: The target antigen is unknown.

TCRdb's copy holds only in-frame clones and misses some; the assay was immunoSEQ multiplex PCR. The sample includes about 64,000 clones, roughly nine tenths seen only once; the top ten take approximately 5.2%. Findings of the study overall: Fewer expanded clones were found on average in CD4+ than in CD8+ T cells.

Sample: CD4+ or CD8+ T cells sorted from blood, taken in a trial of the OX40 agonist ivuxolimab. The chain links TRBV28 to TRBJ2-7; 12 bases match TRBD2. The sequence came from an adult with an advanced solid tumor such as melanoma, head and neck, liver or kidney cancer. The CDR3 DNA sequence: TGTGCCAGCAGTATAATAAGACTAGCGGGAGACGAGCAGTACTTC. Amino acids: CASSIIRLAGDEQYF.